This T cell receptor beta chain was sequenced for a study of blood T cell repertoires in COVID-19 (dated by TCRdb to the early 2020s). Looking at the study overall: The collaborator samples originated in the United States, Italy and Spain and spanned the acute and convalescent phases of COVID-19. The material from the prospective study consisted of cDNA or gDNA derived from T cells, B-cell-depleted T cells, or PBMCs. Subjects who had been exposed to COVID-19, were actively infected with it, or had recovered from it provided the deeply sampled blood TCRbeta repertoires that made up the dataset. The repertoires were made available in a free public database intended to serve as a resource for research on the immune response to SARS-CoV-2. Samples came from the ongoing ImmuneRACE study (first 160 participants) plus 1,254 subjects from 6 global collaborators. The sample metadata nearly always contained a de-identified subject ID, COVID-19 status, age in years and sex. Where available, HLA class I and class II types were taken from metadata supplied by the sample provider and were not determined by assay-based typing.

Each collaborating institution followed its own protocols to collect whole blood in K2EDTA tubes. For TCRbeta analysis, collaborators shipped samples in one of three forms: frozen whole blood, isolated PBMCs, or DNA extracted from either of those sample types. TCRbeta CDR3 regions were amplified from genomic DNA using the immunoSEQ Assay, a bias-controlled multiplex PCR. Per the source publication's procedure: Nucleated cell counts per sample were estimated from amplification of reference gene primers within the assay. To quantify the absolute abundance of each unique TCRbeta CDR3 rearrangement, sequence reads were collapsed and filtered. For each sample, productive Simpson clonality was calculated as the square root of Simpson's diversity index over productive rearrangements. TCRdb obtained this table from immuneACCESS and retained in-frame rearrangements with V and J assigned. These tables miss some clones; where compared with another copy, unresolved V genes account for less than half of the shortfall, and the remainder is unexplained. V and J calls and clone size come straight from that table; D and trimming were deduced from the DNA. This sample lists around 100,000 clones; about 85% were detected once. The top ten clonotypes cover 3% to 4% of the sample.

From V the trimming removes 6 bases and from J it removes 1 base, while the gene matches leave 7 bases of the junction unaccounted for. CDR1 and CDR2 were assigned from the germline V gene (reference sequence) as LNHDA and SQIVND. The cysteine opens and the phenylalanine closes a CDR3 of 15 amino acids. Only CDR3 DNA remains: 45 bases, in frame from the first base. Remarks on this clone: What antigen it recognizes has not been identified. The sample holds no much larger clone one base away, and base qualities are not on file.

Points the paper makes about the study in general: How much clinical and demographic metadata was included differed by source and by participant, and the metadata was provided uncurated.

The sample consisted of peripheral blood. This TCR came from a man aged 35-49 years with acute or convalescent COVID-19. Rearrangement joined TRBV19 to TRBJ2-3; 7 of the junction bases match TRBD1. At the DNA level, the sequence is TGTGCCAGTAGCAAGGGGGCCACGGGCACAGATACGCAGTATTTT. It encodes CASSKGATGTDTQYF.